The T cell receptor beta chain under discussion was sequenced for a study of beta chain features in type 1 diabetes. Turning to the study itself: Across every sample, around 98 million sorted cells were examined in total.

The sequenced template was cDNA made from the entire isolated RNA. Profiling relied on immunoSEQ multiplex PCR, and the TCRdb table lists in-frame clones only, not all of them. The sample holds around 500,000 clones; about an eighth are singletons and the top ten take approximately 0.05%. The CDR3 loop spans 13 amino acids. V was cut by 6 bases and J by 5 bases, with 11 bases left in between. Germline V gene lookup returns CDR1 ENHRY and CDR2 SYGVKD. A sort by CD45RO/CCR7/CD25/CD127/CD95/CD27 yielded CD4+ naive, central memory, regulatory and stem cell-like memory cells. Each sorted fraction was over 95% pure.

This TCR came from a woman between 18 and 29 years old in good health. The sequenced sample consisted of naive CD4+ T cells from blood. The chain couples TRBV10-3 to TRBJ1-5, with a weak D call TRBD1 (6 bases). The chain's CDR3 is CAIREDSYQPQHF. The CDR3 coding sequence is TGTGCCATCAGGGAGGACAGTTATCAGCCCCAGCATTTT.